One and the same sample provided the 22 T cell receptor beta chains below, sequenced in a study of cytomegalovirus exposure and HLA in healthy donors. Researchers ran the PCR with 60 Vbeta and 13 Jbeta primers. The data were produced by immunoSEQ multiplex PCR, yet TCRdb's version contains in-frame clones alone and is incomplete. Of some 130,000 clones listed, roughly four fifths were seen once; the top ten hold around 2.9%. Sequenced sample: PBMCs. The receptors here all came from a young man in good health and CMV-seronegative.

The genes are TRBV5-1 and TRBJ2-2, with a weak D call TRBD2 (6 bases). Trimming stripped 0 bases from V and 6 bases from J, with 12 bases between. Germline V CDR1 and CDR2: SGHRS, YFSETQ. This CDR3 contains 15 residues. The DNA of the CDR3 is TGCGCCAGCAGCTTGGTTAGCGGAAATCCCGGGGAGCTGTTTTTT. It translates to CASSLVSGNPGELFF.

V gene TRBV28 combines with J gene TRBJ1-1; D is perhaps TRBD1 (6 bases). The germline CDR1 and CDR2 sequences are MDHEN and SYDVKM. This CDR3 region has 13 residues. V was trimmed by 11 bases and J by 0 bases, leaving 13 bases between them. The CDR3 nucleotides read TGTGCCGGCACAGGGTCCATGAACACTGAAGCTTTCTTT. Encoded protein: CAGTGSMNTEAFF.

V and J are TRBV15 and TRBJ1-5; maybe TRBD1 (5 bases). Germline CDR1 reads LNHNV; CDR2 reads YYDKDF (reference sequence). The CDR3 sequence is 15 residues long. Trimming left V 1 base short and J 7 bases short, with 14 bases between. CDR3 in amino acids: CATSRVYQGRQPQHF. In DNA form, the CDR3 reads TGTGCCACCAGCAGAGTTTATCAGGGTAGGCAGCCCCAGCATTTT.

The DNA for the CDR3 is TGTGCCAGCAGCTCCTCCCCGGGTGAGCAGTTCTTC. This translates into CASSSSPGEQFF. This rearrangement joins TRBV7-3 to TRBJ2-1, with D uncertain. This CDR3 has 12 residues. Trimming stripped 4 bases from V and 9 bases from J, with 10 bases between. CDR1 SGHTA and CDR2 FQGTGA come from the germline V gene.

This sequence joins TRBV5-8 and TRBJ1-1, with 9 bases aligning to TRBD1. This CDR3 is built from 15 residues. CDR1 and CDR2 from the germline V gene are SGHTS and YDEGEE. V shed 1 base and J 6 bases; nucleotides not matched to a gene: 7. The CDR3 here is CASSLQQGAEPEAFF. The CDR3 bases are TGTGCCAGCAGCTTGCAACAGGGGGCCGAACCTGAAGCTTTCTTT.

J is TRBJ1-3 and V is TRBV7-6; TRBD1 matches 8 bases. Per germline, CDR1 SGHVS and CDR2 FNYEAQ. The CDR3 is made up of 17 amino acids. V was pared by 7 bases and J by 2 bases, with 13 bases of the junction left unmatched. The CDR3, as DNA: TGTGCCAGCACCCCTGGGTCCACGACAGGGGCTGGAAACACCATATATTTT. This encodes CASTPGSTTGAGNTIYF.

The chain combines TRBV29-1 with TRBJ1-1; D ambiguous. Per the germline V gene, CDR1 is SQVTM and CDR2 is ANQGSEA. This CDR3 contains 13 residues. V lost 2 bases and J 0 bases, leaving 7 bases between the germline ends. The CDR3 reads CSVEQALNTEAFF. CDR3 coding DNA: TGCAGCGTTGAACAGGCCTTGAACACTGAAGCTTTCTTT. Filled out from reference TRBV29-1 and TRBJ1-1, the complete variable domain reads SAVISQKPSRDICQRGTSLTIQCQVDSQVTMMFWYRQQPGQSLTLIATANQGSEATYESGFVIDKFPISRPNLTFSTLTVSNMSPEDSSIYLCSVEQALNTEAFFGQGTRLTVV.

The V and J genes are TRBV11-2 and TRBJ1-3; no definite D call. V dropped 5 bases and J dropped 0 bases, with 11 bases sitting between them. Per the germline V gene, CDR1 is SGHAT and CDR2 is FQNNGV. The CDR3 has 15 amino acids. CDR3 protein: CASSRTVNSGNTIYF. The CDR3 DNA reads TGTGCCAGCAGCCGAACAGTAAACTCTGGAAACACCATATATTTT.

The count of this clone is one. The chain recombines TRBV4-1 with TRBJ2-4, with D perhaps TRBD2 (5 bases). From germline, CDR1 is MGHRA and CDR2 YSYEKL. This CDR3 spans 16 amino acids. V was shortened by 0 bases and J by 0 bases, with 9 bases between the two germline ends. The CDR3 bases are TGCGCCAGCAGCCAAGAGAGCGGAAGAGCCAAAAACATTCAGTACTTC. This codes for CASSQESGRAKNIQYF.

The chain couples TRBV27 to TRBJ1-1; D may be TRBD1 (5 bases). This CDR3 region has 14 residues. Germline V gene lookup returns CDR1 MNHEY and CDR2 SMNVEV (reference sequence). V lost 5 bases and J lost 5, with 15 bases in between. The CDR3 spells CASSAKAGRTEAFF. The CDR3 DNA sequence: TGTGCCAGCAGTGCCAAAGCAGGGAGGACTGAAGCTTTCTTT.

The CDR3 spells CAWSWGQGETQYF. CDR3 nucleotide sequence: TGTGCCTGGTCCTGGGGCCAGGGAGAGACCCAGTACTTC. J is TRBJ2-5 and V is TRBV30; D perhaps matches TRBD1 (5 bases). Germline V gene sequence: CDR1 GTSNPN, CDR2 SVGIG (reference sequence). Deletions cut 5 bases from V and 4 bases from J, with 14 bases between. The CDR3 is made up of 13 amino acids.

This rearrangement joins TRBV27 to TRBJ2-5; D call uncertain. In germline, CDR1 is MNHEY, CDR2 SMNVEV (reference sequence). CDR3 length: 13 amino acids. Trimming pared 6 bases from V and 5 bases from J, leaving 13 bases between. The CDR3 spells CASRPAGWETQYF. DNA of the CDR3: TGTGCCAGCAGGCCCGCCGGGTGGGAGACCCAGTACTTC.

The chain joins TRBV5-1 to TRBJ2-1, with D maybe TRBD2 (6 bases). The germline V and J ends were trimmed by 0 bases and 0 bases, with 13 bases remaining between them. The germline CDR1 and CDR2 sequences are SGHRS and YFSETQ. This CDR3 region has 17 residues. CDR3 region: CASSLDGDLSSYNEQFF. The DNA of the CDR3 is TGCGCCAGCAGCTTGGATGGGGACTTAAGCTCCTACAATGAGCAGTTCTTC.

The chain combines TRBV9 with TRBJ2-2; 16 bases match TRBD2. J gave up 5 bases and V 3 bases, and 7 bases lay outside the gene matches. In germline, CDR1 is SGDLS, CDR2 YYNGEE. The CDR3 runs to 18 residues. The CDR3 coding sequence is TGTGCCAGCAGCGCCGGGACTAGCGGGGGGGCTTATACCGGGGAGCTGTTTTTT. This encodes CASSAGTSGGAYTGELFF.

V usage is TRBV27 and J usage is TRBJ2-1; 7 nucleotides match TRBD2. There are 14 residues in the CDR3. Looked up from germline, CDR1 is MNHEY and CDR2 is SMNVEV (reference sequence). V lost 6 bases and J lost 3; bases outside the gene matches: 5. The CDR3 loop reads CASRRDYNYNEQFF. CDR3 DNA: TGTGCCAGCAGACGGGACTACAACTACAATGAGCAGTTCTTC.

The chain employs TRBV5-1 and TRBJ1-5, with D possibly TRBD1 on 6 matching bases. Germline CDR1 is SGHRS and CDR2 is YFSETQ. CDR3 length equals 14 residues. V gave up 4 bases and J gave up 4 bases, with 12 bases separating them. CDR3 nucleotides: TGCGCCAGCAGCCCCGGGACACCGAATCAGCCCCAGCATTTT. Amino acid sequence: CASSPGTPNQPQHF. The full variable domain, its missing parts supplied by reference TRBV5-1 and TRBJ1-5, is KAGVTQTPRYLIKTRGQQVTLSCSPISGHRSVSWYQQTPGQGLQFLFEYFSETQRNKGNFPGRFSGRQFSNSRSEMNVSTLELGDSALYLCASSPGTPNQPQHFGDGTRLSIL.

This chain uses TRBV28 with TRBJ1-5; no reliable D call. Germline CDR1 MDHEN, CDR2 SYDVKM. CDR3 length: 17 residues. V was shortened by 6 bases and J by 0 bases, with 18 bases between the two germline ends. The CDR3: CASSSIKRVNSNQPQHF. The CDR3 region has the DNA TGTGCCAGCAGCTCCATTAAGAGGGTTAATAGCAATCAGCCCCAGCATTTT.

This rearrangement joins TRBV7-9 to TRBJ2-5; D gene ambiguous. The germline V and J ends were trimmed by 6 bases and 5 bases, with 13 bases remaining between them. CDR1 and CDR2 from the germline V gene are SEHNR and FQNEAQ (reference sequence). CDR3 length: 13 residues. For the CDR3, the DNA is TGTGCCAGCAGAGCCTCCCGCTGGGAGACCCAGTACTTC. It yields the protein CASRASRWETQYF. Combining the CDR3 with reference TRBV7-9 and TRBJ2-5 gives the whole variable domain DTGVSQNPRHKITKRGQNVTFRCDPISEHNRLYWYRQTLGQGPEFLTYFQNEAQLEKSRLLSDRFSAERPKGSFSTLEIQRTEQGDSAMYLCASRASRWETQYFGPGTRLLVL.

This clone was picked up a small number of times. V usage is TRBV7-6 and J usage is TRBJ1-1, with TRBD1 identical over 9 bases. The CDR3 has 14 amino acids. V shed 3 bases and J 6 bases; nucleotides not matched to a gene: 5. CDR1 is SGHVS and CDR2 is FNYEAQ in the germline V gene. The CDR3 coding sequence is TGTGCCAGCAGCTTGGACAGGGGAGGTTCTGAAGCTTTCTTT. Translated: CASSLDRGGSEAFF.

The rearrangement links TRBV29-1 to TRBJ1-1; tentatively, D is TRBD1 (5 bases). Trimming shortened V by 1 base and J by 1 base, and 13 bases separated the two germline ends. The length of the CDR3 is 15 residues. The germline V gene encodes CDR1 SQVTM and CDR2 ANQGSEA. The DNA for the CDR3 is TGCAGCGTTGAAGGCTGGAGGGGCCCGAACACTGAAGCTTTCTTT. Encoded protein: CSVEGWRGPNTEAFF.

Written as DNA, the CDR3 is TGTGCCAGCAGCGGGGGTCTTAGGGGGCGGTCCTACGAGCAGTACTTC. Protein sequence: CASSGGLRGRSYEQYF. The chain carries TRBV5-6 and TRBJ2-7, with TRBD1 identical over 7 bases. Trimming removed 4 bases from V and 1 base from J; junction bases left unmatched: 11. This CDR3 region has 16 residues. Germline V CDR1 and CDR2: SGHDT, YYEEEE.

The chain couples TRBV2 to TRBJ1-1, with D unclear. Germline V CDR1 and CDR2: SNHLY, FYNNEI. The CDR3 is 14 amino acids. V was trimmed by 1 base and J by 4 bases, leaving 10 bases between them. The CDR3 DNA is TGTGCCAGCAGTGAAGTGCAGATTCCCACTGAAGCTTTCTTT. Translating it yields CASSEVQIPTEAFF.